The sequence of this T cell receptor (beta chain) was determined in a study of T-cell reconstitution after alpha-beta-depleted transplantation in children. Unique molecular identifiers were incorporated during preparation of the TCRbeta library. From the PCR reads, TCRdb called clonotypes with MiXCR, one entry per CDR3 protein. The sample consists of roughly 590,000 distinct CDR3 sequences, around 16% of them appearing once. Germline V CDR1 and CDR2: DFQATT, SNEGSKA (reference sequence). V gave up 5 bases and J gave up 4 bases; unmatched junction bases: 11. The CDR3 sequence is 15 residues long. The V gene is TRBV20-1, the J gene TRBJ2-1; 7 nucleotides align to TRBD1. The clonotype comes from a human donor who donated a stem cell graft to a child with acute myeloid leukemia. The material sequenced was PBMCs from the stem cell graft donor, taken from the stem cell graft. CDR3 DNA sequence: TGCAGTGCTTTTACCCGGACAGGCGGTTACAATGAGCAGTTCTTC. This translates into CSAFTRTGGYNEQFF.